Following are 9 T cell receptor beta chains from one sample sequenced in a study of long-term antiretroviral therapy in people with HIV. Researchers ran immunoSEQ v3.0 at survey level. Using immunoSEQ multiplex PCR, the repertoire was profiled, and TCRdb retains in-frame clones only, with some absent. The sample lists 15,000 to 25,000 clones; 90% were seen once. The sequences come from unsorted PBMCs, collected about 4.5 years before starting antiretroviral therapy. These receptors were taken from a woman aged 25-40 years with HIV.

V gene TRBV7-9 combines with J gene TRBJ2-1, with D possibly being TRBD1 (6 bases). Trimming pared 2 bases from V and 8 bases from J, leaving 10 bases between. This CDR3 spans 13 amino acids. CDR1 is SEHNR, CDR2 FQNEAQ, per germline (reference sequence). Written as DNA, the CDR3 is TGTGCCAGCAGCTTAATGGGGGCAGATGAGCAGTTCTTC. This codes for CASSLMGADEQFF.

As regards this clone: At one of its ends the junction is not consistent with the germline gene, which may arise from a read error. The chain combines TRBV19 with TRBJ2-7, with D possibly matching TRBD2 (6 bases). Germline-derived CDR1 and CDR2 are LNHDA and SQIVND (reference sequence). The length of the CDR3 is 12 residues. The CDR3 nucleotides read TGTGCCAGTAGCACTAGCTCCCACGAGCAGTACTTC. Translated: CASSTSSHEQYF.

The chain uses TRBV5-4 and TRBJ2-7; 7 bases fit TRBD2. The CDR3 runs 16 residues. The germline V gene has CDR1 SGHNT and CDR2 YYREEE (reference sequence). The J segment lost 7 bases and the V segment lost 0 bases, leaving 13 bases of the junction unmatched. CDR3 sequence reads: CASSLGPSAGVREQYF. The CDR3 region has the DNA TGTGCCAGCAGCTTGGGTCCCAGCGCGGGGGTCCGGGAGCAGTACTTC.

The V gene is TRBV7-2, the J gene TRBJ1-3, with TRBD1 matching 9 bases. V dropped 5 bases and J dropped 1; count of bases not matched to a gene: 6. The CDR3 runs 16 residues. CDR1 SGHTA and CDR2 FQGNSA come from the germline V gene. CDR3 protein: CASSPQGAQSGNTIYF. As DNA, the CDR3 is TGTGCCAGCAGCCCACAGGGGGCCCAGTCTGGAAACACCATATATTTT. The full variable domain, its missing parts supplied by reference TRBV7-2 and TRBJ1-3, is GAGVSQSPSNKVTEKGKDVELRCDPISGHTALYWYRQSLGQGLEFLIYFQGNSAPDKSGLPSDRFSAERTGGSVSTLTIQRTQQEDSAVYLCASSPQGAQSGNTIYFGEGSWLTVV.

The chain recombines TRBV18 with TRBJ2-3, with 10 positions matching TRBD2. Germline V gene lookup returns CDR1 KGHSH and CDR2 LQKENI. This CDR3 region has 15 residues. V shed 5 bases, J shed 4 bases, and the junction held 6 bases outside the gene matches. The CDR3 nucleotides are TGTGCCAGCTCAGGAGCGGGGGGGCCATCAGATACGCAGTATTTT. It is translated as CASSGAGGPSDTQYF. The whole variable domain, filled in from reference TRBV18 and TRBJ2-3, reads NAGVMQNPRHLVRRRGQEARLRCSPMKGHSHVYWYRQLPEEGLKFMVYLQKENIIDESGMPKERFSAEFPKEGPSILRIQQVVRGDSAAYFCASSGAGGPSDTQYFGPGTRLTVL.

The genes are TRBV5-6 and TRBJ1-1; D might be TRBD1 (5 bases). V gave up 2 bases and J gave up 0 bases, with 14 bases separating them. This CDR3 contains 16 residues. CDR1 and CDR2 from the germline V gene are SGHDT and YYEEEE. The CDR3 region is CASSLTTGLMNTEAFF. CDR3 coding DNA: TGTGCCAGCAGCTTAACCACAGGTCTGATGAACACTGAAGCTTTCTTT. The variable domain in full, with the rest retrieved from reference TRBV5-6 and TRBJ1-1, is DAGVTQSPTHLIKTRGQQVTLRCSPKSGHDTVSWYQQALGQGPQFIFQYYEEEERQRGNFPDRFSGHQFPNYSSELNVNALLLGDSALYLCASSLTTGLMNTEAFFGQGTRLTVV.

The chain uses TRBV2 and TRBJ2-1; 7 nucleotides agree with TRBD1. Trimming cost V 7 bases and J 0 bases; bases outside gene matches: 3. The CDR3 covers 14 residues. Germline CDR1 reads SNHLY; CDR2 reads FYNNEI. This CDR3 is CASTTGSSYNEQFF. The CDR3, as DNA: TGTGCCAGCACGACAGGGAGCTCCTACAATGAGCAGTTCTTC.

This chain links TRBV5-6 with TRBJ2-2; D may match TRBD1 or TRBD2 (6 bases each). The CDR3 is made up of 16 amino acids. CDR1 is SGHDT and CDR2 is YYEEEE in the germline V gene. Trimming removed 4 bases from V and 3 bases from J, with 16 bases in between. The CDR3 nucleotides are TGTGCCAGCAGCCGGGAGACGGGGGCTGACACCGGGGAGCTGTTTTTT. This sequence encodes CASSRETGADTGELFF.

The genes are TRBV4-3 and TRBJ1-2; 9 nucleotides line up with TRBD1. The germline V gene encodes CDR1 LGHNA and CDR2 YSLEER. Trimming removed 0 bases from V and 4 bases from J; junction bases left unmatched: 6. There are 16 residues in the CDR3. Here the CDR3 reads CASSQEVGTGSYGYTF. CDR3 in DNA: TGCGCCAGCAGCCAAGAAGTTGGGACAGGGTCCTATGGCTACACCTTC.